The 25 T cell receptor beta chains below come from one sample, sequenced in a study of Ad26.COV2.S vaccination and SARS-CoV-2 variants. The treatment is: about 20 received Ad26.COV2.S at low or high dose, single or two shots; 5 received placebo; per-sample allocation not given. The study sampled participants on day 63 after the first vaccine or placebo injection. Repertoires were generated with immunoSEQ multiplex PCR, while TCRdb's copy carries only in-frame clones and drops some. Here the sample spans approximately 300,000 clones, around 84% being singletons. The sequencing here drew on peripheral blood, taken in a trial of Ad26.COV2.S vaccine versus placebo. The source is a person between 18 and 65 years old who received the Ad26.COV2.S COVID-19 vaccine or a placebo.

This clone came up once. The V and J genes are TRBV5-4 and TRBJ1-5, with D possibly being TRBD1 (5 bases). The germline V gene encodes CDR1 SGHNT and CDR2 YYREEE (reference sequence). The CDR3 spans 20 residues. The V end was cut by 5 bases, the J end by 0 bases, with 27 bases between. The CDR3 sequence is CASRGSQGRIEGYSNQPQHF. Written as DNA, the CDR3 is TGTGCCAGCAGGGGGTCGCAGGGACGTATAGAGGGATATAGCAATCAGCCCCAGCATTTT.

The rearrangement uses TRBV5-4 and TRBJ2-7; TRBD1 aligns across 9 bases. V shed 4 bases, J shed 3 bases, and the junction held 11 bases outside the gene matches. Germline V lookup: CDR1 SGHNT, CDR2 YYREEE (reference sequence). The CDR3 contains 16 residues. CDR3 sequence: CASSLIASGQGYEQYF. DNA for the CDR3: TGTGCCAGCAGCCTCATCGCTTCGGGACAGGGCTACGAGCAGTACTTC.

The CDR3 DNA reads as TGCGCCAGCAGCCAAGATAACAACAGGGGGTTCTCTGAAGCTTTCTTT. Translation gives CASSQDNNRGFSEAFF. J is TRBJ1-1 and V is TRBV4-1; 8 nucleotides agree with TRBD1. V lost 0 bases, J lost 6 bases, and 9 bases stayed unmatched. This CDR3 region has 16 residues. Germline loops: CDR1 MGHRA, CDR2 YSYEKL.

V is TRBV7-2 and J is TRBJ2-4; the D gene is possibly TRBD2 (5 bases). Germline V CDR1 and CDR2: SGHTA, FQGNSA. This CDR3 has 15 amino acids. V gave up 2 bases and J gave up 2 bases, with 10 bases separating them. The CDR3 DNA reads as TGTGCCAGCAGCTTAAATGGAGGTTCCAAAAACATTCAGTACTTC. Residues: CASSLNGGSKNIQYF.

This clone was detected only once. This chain joins TRBV7-9 and TRBJ2-1; no clear D gene. CDR1 and CDR2 from the germline V gene are SEHNR and FQNEAQ (reference sequence). The V and J ends lost 5 bases and 13 bases respectively, with 12 bases between them. CDR3 length equals 11 residues. DNA for the CDR3: TGTGCCAGCAGCAACACCCAGAATCAGTTCTTC. Translating gives CASSNTQNQFF.

The chain employs TRBV7-2 and TRBJ1-5, with D perhaps matching TRBD1 (5 bases). This CDR3 has 15 amino acids. CDR1 SGHTA and CDR2 FQGNSA come from the germline V gene. Trimming removed 3 bases from V and 6 bases from J, with 15 bases in between. CDR3 region: CASSFGHAGSQPQHF. In DNA form, the CDR3 reads TGTGCCAGCAGCTTCGGACATGCAGGCAGTCAGCCCCAGCATTTT.

The V call is TRBV6-5, the J call TRBJ2-5, with D perhaps TRBD1 (5 bases). The CDR3 covers 14 residues. Looked up from germline, CDR1 is MNHEY and CDR2 is SVGAGI. Trimming pared 6 bases from V and 2 bases from J, leaving 13 bases between. The CDR3 sequence: CASRQDGNQETQYF. As DNA, the CDR3 is TGTGCCAGCAGACAGGACGGAAATCAAGAGACCCAGTACTTC.

This chain uses TRBV7-2 with TRBJ1-1, with a weak D call TRBD1 (6 bases). CDR3 length: 13 residues. Germline V CDR1 and CDR2: SGHTA, FQGNSA. Deletions cut 3 bases from V and 8 bases from J, with 13 bases between. The CDR3: CASSFGGPEEAFF. Written as DNA, the CDR3 is TGTGCCAGCAGCTTTGGGGGGCCGGAGGAAGCTTTCTTT.

This clone came up once. The chain joins TRBV5-1 to TRBJ2-7; a possible D gene is TRBD1 (6 bases). V gave up 2 bases and J gave up 1 base, with 10 bases separating them. Germline CDR1 and CDR2: SGHRS and YFSETQ. The CDR3 length is 14 residues. This CDR3 is CASSFRGTSYEQYF. The CDR3 coding sequence is TGCGCCAGCAGCTTTAGGGGGACATCCTACGAGCAGTACTTC.

This chain links TRBV9 with TRBJ2-3; the match to TRBD2 covers 7 bases. The V gene's germline CDR1 is SGDLS and CDR2 YYNGEE. The CDR3 covers 17 residues. Trimming removed 0 bases from V and 1 base from J; junction bases left unmatched: 8. CDR3 residues: CASSVGMRSGGTDTQYF. The CDR3 DNA reads as TGTGCCAGCAGCGTAGGGATGAGGAGCGGGGGCACAGATACGCAGTATTTT.

The rearrangement joins TRBV3-1 (or the pseudogene TRBV3-2) to TRBJ1-5; D is ambiguous. The CDR3 extends over 14 amino acids. Trimming removed 5 bases from V and 0 bases from J, with 8 bases in between. The germline CDR1 and CDR2 sequences are LGHDT and YNNKEL (reference sequence). The CDR3 sequence: CASSSGNSNQPQHF. Written as DNA, the CDR3 is TGTGCCAGCAGCTCCGGAAATAGCAATCAGCCCCAGCATTTT.

The V and J genes are TRBV29-1 and TRBJ2-1, with D uncertain. There are 12 residues in the CDR3. The germline V gene encodes CDR1 SQVTM and CDR2 ANQGSEA. Deletions cut 4 bases from V and 4 bases from J, with 8 bases between. CDR3 sequence: CSVVPLYNEQFF. CDR3 DNA: TGCAGCGTTGTTCCGCTTTACAATGAGCAGTTCTTC.

This clone was seen only once. This chain joins TRBV3-1 (or the pseudogene TRBV3-2) and TRBJ1-6; the match to TRBD1 covers 9 bases. The CDR3 is made up of 15 amino acids. From germline, CDR1 is LGHDT and CDR2 YNNKEL (reference sequence). The trim removed 6 bases at V and 8 bases at J, leaving 8 bases unmatched. Written as DNA, the CDR3 is TGTGCCAGCAGATCACAGGGGGCTGCTGATTCACCCCTCCACTTT. Amino acid sequence: CASRSQGAADSPLHF.

The V call is TRBV6-2 or TRBV6-3, the J call TRBJ1-3; 7 bases map to TRBD1. The CDR3 is made up of 17 amino acids. Germline CDR1 MNHEY, CDR2 SVGEGT. V lost 1 base, J lost 0 bases, and 6 bases stayed unmatched. For the CDR3, the DNA is TGTGCCAGCAGTTACTATGGACAGGAGAGCTCTGGAAACACCATATATTTT. Translating it yields CASSYYGQESSGNTIYF.

This clone showed up just once. This chain joins TRBV5-6 and TRBJ1-2; tentative D call: TRBD1 (6 bases). The CDR3 runs 12 residues. Per the germline V gene, CDR1 is SGHDT and CDR2 is YYEEEE. The V gene lost 0 bases and the J gene lost 7 bases, with 7 bases spanning the gap. CDR3 sequence: CASSLGGGGYTF. In DNA form, the CDR3 reads TGTGCCAGCAGCTTGGGAGGGGGTGGCTACACCTTC.

The chain uses TRBV27 and TRBJ2-7; 8 positions agree with TRBD1. Germline loops: CDR1 MNHEY, CDR2 SMNVEV (reference sequence). The J segment lost 2 bases and the V segment lost 2 bases, leaving 8 bases of the junction unmatched. The CDR3 is 16 amino acids. CDR3 nucleotides: TGTGCCAGCAGTTTAGTCAGGGGGCCCCCTGCCTACGAGCAGTACTTC. Translated: CASSLVRGPPAYEQYF.

As to this clone: At one boundary the junction diverges from the germline segment, which might be a read error. This chain joins TRBV29-1 and TRBJ1-1; 7 nucleotides line up with TRBD1. CDR3 length: 14 residues. The V gene's germline CDR1 is SQVTM and CDR2 ANQGSEA. The CDR3: CSVEGQAMNTEAFF. CDR3 nucleotide sequence: TGCAGCGTGGAAGGACAGGCCATGAACACTGAAGCTTTCTTT.

This chain connects TRBV19 to TRBJ1-2; TRBD1 might be the D (5 bases). Germline V gene data show CDR1 as LNHDA and CDR2 as SQIVND (reference sequence). This CDR3 spans 15 amino acids. The V and J ends lost 6 bases and 2 bases respectively, with 16 bases between them. DNA for the CDR3: TGTGCCAGTAGGCTACAGGCAGGGATCAACTATGGCTACACCTTC. It encodes CASRLQAGINYGYTF.

The V and J genes are TRBV9 and TRBJ2-5; D gene unclear. CDR3 length equals 14 residues. Germline CDR1 SGDLS, CDR2 YYNGEE. The V end was cut by 0 bases, the J end by 0 bases, with 6 bases between. The DNA for the CDR3 is TGTGCCAGCAGCGTAGATCCGTACCAAGAGACCCAGTACTTC. It codes for CASSVDPYQETQYF.

This sequence joins TRBV4-1 and TRBJ1-1; 7 bases are shared with TRBD1. CDR1 MGHRA and CDR2 YSYEKL come from the germline V gene. CDR3 length equals 16 residues. Losses at the gene ends were 1 base for V and 3 bases for J; bases not matched to a gene: 8. The DNA for the CDR3 is TGCGCCAGCAGCCAAGGACAGGGTCGTTTGGACACTGAAGCTTTCTTT. Its translation: CASSQGQGRLDTEAFF.

This chain connects TRBV7-2 to TRBJ2-1, with 13 bases identical to TRBD2. Germline-derived CDR1 and CDR2 are SGHTA and FQGNSA. V shed 5 bases and J 3 bases; nucleotides not matched to a gene: 7. This CDR3 comprises 17 residues. CDR3 bases: TGTGCCAGCAGCCTCGGACTAGCGGGGGCAATCTACAATGAGCAGTTCTTC. Translated: CASSLGLAGAIYNEQFF.

This clone was found a few times. The chain combines TRBV19 with TRBJ2-2; no definite D call. There are 14 residues in the CDR3. Germline lookup yields CDR1 LNHDA and CDR2 SQIVND (reference sequence). The ends were cut back, 2 bases at V and 0 bases at J, with 4 bases in the middle. CDR3 nucleotide sequence: TGTGCCAGTAGTATAAAACCGAACACCGGGGAGCTGTTTTTT. Protein product: CASSIKPNTGELFF.

This chain links TRBV27 with TRBJ1-5; TRBD1 is a possible D gene (5 bases). CDR1 is MNHEY and CDR2 is SMNVEV in the germline V gene (reference sequence). V was cut by 4 bases and J by 3 bases, with 16 bases left in between. This CDR3 spans 16 amino acids. CDR3 sequence (DNA): TGTGCCAGCAGTTCCCACCTACAGGACGTCAATCAGCCCCAGCATTTT. Translated, it gives CASSSHLQDVNQPQHF.

V gene TRBV9 combines with J gene TRBJ2-1, with 8 positions matching TRBD1. V trimming: 4 bases; J trimming: 4 bases; junction bases outside the gene matches: 7. The CDR3 runs to 15 residues. Germline V CDR1 and CDR2: SGDLS, YYNGEE. This CDR3 reads CASSLGTGLYNEQFF. In DNA, the CDR3 is TGTGCCAGCAGCCTAGGGACAGGCTTATACAATGAGCAGTTCTTC.

V is TRBV6-2 or TRBV6-3 and J is TRBJ1-6, with D possibly TRBD1 on 6 matching bases. Germline V gene sequence: CDR1 MNHEY, CDR2 SVGEGT. The CDR3 totals 16 residues. Trimming took off 5 bases at V and 6 bases at J, with 17 bases between the two ends. In DNA form, the CDR3 reads TGTGCCAGCAGTGGACTACGGACAGCCAGTAATTCACCCCTCCACTTT. Its translation: CASSGLRTASNSPLHF.